The clone carrying this TCR beta chain has only a few counts. This sample was included in a study of blood T cell repertoires in COVID-19. About the research overall: Whether acute or convalescent, the COVID-19 samples came from the United States, Italy and Spain.

This CDR3 region has 12 residues. V was cut by 5 bases and J by 8 bases, with 9 bases left in between. The germline V gene encodes CDR1 MNHEY and CDR2 SVGAGI. Authors' processing steps: Scientists estimated how many nucleated cells there were by amplifying reference gene primers. Clones were sequenced by immunoSEQ multiplex PCR, and TCRdb holds only the in-frame ones, with some missing. D and trimming were read from the DNA, whereas the V and J calls and clone size are those reported in that table. The table has about 160,000 clones, approximately 85% seen once. The sequence was obtained from a woman between 45 and 60 years old with COVID-19, enrolled during active disease. The chain joins TRBV6-5 to TRBJ2-2; D gene uncertain. Input material: peripheral blood. CDR3 loop: CASSTYVGELFF. DNA for the CDR3: TGTGCCAGCAGTACTTACGTTGGGGAGCTGTTTTTT.